A single sample gave rise to the 25 T cell receptor beta chains below, sequenced in a study of T cell responses to AZD1222 COVID-19 vaccine. The table came from immunoSEQ multiplex PCR; TCRdb's copy has only in-frame clones and leaves some out. The table includes more than 60,000 clones, roughly 87% detected once. The material sequenced was peripheral blood, taken on day 0 of AZD1222 vaccination. These receptors were taken from an adult in good health.

This clone was recorded once. V is TRBV12-5 and J is TRBJ2-1, with D hard to call. V was cut by 0 bases and J by 3 bases, with 6 bases left in between. This CDR3 is built from 14 residues. Germline CDR1 LGHNT, CDR2 FRNRAP. This CDR3 reads CASGLVTLYNEQFF. The CDR3 nucleotides are TGTGCTAGTGGTTTGGTTACCCTCTACAATGAGCAGTTCTTC.

The CDR3 loop is CASSHAGQGTYNEQFF. CDR3 nucleotides: TGTGCCAGCAGTCACGCGGGACAGGGAACCTACAATGAGCAGTTCTTC. J is TRBJ2-1 and V is TRBV28; 9 nucleotides match TRBD1. CDR3 length: 16 amino acids. Losses at the gene ends were 5 bases for V and 2 bases for J; bases not matched to a gene: 7. Germline CDR1 MDHEN, CDR2 SYDVKM.

This chain's CDR3 is CASTANTGELFF. The CDR3, as DNA: TGTGCCAGCACGGCCAACACCGGGGAGCTGTTTTTT. The chain carries TRBV3-1 (or the pseudogene TRBV3-2) and TRBJ2-2; D is undetermined. From germline, CDR1 is LGHDT and CDR2 YNNKEL (reference sequence). V gave up 7 bases and J gave up 2 bases, with 5 bases separating them. The CDR3 is made up of 12 amino acids.

V is TRBV30 and J is TRBJ2-5; D perhaps matches TRBD1 (6 bases). Germline V CDR1 and CDR2: GTSNPN, SVGIG (reference sequence). The ends were cut back, 1 base at V and 1 base at J, with 16 bases in the middle. The CDR3 has 16 residues. The CDR3 DNA reads as TGTGCCTGGAGTGCCCGGAGAGGACAGATCCAAGAGACCCAGTACTTC. Translating it yields CAWSARRGQIQETQYF.

This chain connects TRBV6-5 to TRBJ2-3; possible D gene TRBD2, 6 bases. V gave up 4 bases and J gave up 4 bases, with 15 bases separating them. Germline V gene data show CDR1 as MNHEY and CDR2 as SVGAGI. This CDR3 region has 15 residues. CDR3 sequence reads: CASSFRPGRPDTQYF. CDR3 sequence (DNA): TGTGCCAGCAGTTTTCGGCCAGGGAGGCCAGATACGCAGTATTTT.

The chain joins TRBV29-1 to TRBJ1-3; possible D gene TRBD1, 6 bases. Germline CDR1 and CDR2: SQVTM and ANQGSEA. Trimming took 3 bases from V and 2 from J, leaving 8 bases between them. The CDR3 covers 13 residues. In nucleotides, the CDR3 is TGCAGCGTTGACGGGGGCCCTGGAAACACCATATATTTT. It specifies CSVDGGPGNTIYF.

J is TRBJ2-2 and V is TRBV7-6; no reliable D call. Germline V gives CDR1 SGHVS, CDR2 FNYEAQ. The CDR3 covers 12 residues. Deletions cut 3 bases from V and 1 base from J, with 0 bases between. CDR3 nucleotides: TGTGCCAGCAGCTTGAACACCGGGGAGCTGTTTTTT. As protein: CASSLNTGELFF.

The chain recombines TRBV4-3 with TRBJ2-1; D possibly matches TRBD1 or TRBD2 (5 bases each). V shed 2 bases and J shed 0 bases, with 8 bases lying between them. CDR3 length: 15 amino acids. Germline CDR1 LGHNA, CDR2 YSLEER. The CDR3 sequence is CASSQWGSSYNEQFF. In nucleotides, the CDR3 is TGCGCCAGCAGCCAATGGGGGAGCTCCTACAATGAGCAGTTCTTC.

The V call is TRBV7-3, the J call TRBJ2-1; D call uncertain. Trimming took 1 base from V and 7 from J, leaving 11 bases between them. The CDR3 has 14 amino acids. Per the germline V gene, CDR1 is SGHTA and CDR2 is FQGTGA. The chain's CDR3 is CASSLKVFPNEQFF. In DNA form, the CDR3 reads TGTGCCAGCAGCTTAAAAGTCTTCCCGAATGAGCAGTTCTTC.

The J gene is TRBJ1-3, the V gene TRBV4-2; D call uncertain. Germline-derived CDR1 and CDR2 are LGHNA and YNFKEQ. Deletions cut 2 bases from V and 1 base from J, with 6 bases between. The CDR3 contains 14 residues. CDR3 sequence reads: CASSQPGSGNTIYF. The CDR3 nucleotides are TGTGCCAGCAGCCAACCGGGGTCTGGAAACACCATATATTTT.

The V call is TRBV19, the J call TRBJ1-1; D perhaps matches TRBD1 (5 bases). The CDR3 sequence is 16 residues long. Germline-derived CDR1 and CDR2 are LNHDA and SQIVND (reference sequence). Trimming shortened V by 6 bases and J by 4 bases, and 21 bases separated the two germline ends. CDR3 protein: CASRYGHGTGGTEAFF. Here the CDR3 DNA reads TGTGCCAGTAGATATGGACACGGAACGGGGGGCACTGAAGCTTTCTTT.

This chain links TRBV20-1 with TRBJ1-5; unclear D gene. Trimming removed 6 bases at V and 0 bases at J, with 6 bases between. In germline, CDR1 is DFQATT, CDR2 SNEGSKA (reference sequence). The length of the CDR3 is 12 residues. The CDR3 DNA follows: TGCAGTGCAAGTAATAGCAATCAGCCCCAGCATTTT. Translation: CSASNSNQPQHF.

This chain uses TRBV11-2 with TRBJ1-1, with D uncertain. The CDR3 extends over 15 amino acids. The germline gives CDR1 SGHAT, CDR2 FQNNGV. The V end lost 0 bases, the J end lost 1 base, and 9 bases lay between the germline ends. CDR3 nucleotide sequence: TGTGCCAGCAGCTTAGACGGAAGCGGGAACACTGAAGCTTTCTTT. As protein: CASSLDGSGNTEAFF.

The rearrangement links TRBV7-9 to TRBJ2-1; D unclear. The CDR3 extends over 13 amino acids. Germline CDR1 reads SEHNR; CDR2 reads FQNEAQ (reference sequence). V gave up 5 bases and J gave up 5 bases, with 10 bases separating them. CDR3 amino acids: CASSPGRNNEQFF. CDR3 bases: TGTGCCAGCAGCCCCGGACGGAACAATGAGCAGTTCTTC.

The rearrangement uses TRBV5-1 and TRBJ2-1; D is uncertain. This CDR3 comprises 14 residues. Germline V gene sequence: CDR1 SGHRS, CDR2 YFSETQ. Trimming removed 2 bases from V and 4 bases from J, with 10 bases in between. CDR3 DNA: TGCGCCAGCAGCTTTTCGACCTCTTACAATGAGCAGTTCTTC. Its translation is CASSFSTSYNEQFF.

CDR3 sequence (DNA): TGCAGCGTTTCCGGACCAGCGGGAGGTTCAAGCGAGCAGTACTTC. Protein sequence: CSVSGPAGGSSEQYF. This chain joins TRBV29-1 and TRBJ2-7; 9 bases line up with TRBD2. The CDR3 runs to 15 residues. The ends lost 5 bases at V and 6 bases at J; junction bases unmatched: 14. Germline V CDR1 and CDR2: SQVTM, ANQGSEA.

This chain connects TRBV18 to TRBJ2-5, with 8 bases that match TRBD1. The CDR3 runs 15 residues. After removal of 4 bases from V and 3 bases from J, the junction contained 7 bases not matched to a gene. Germline CDR1 is KGHSH and CDR2 is LQKENI. Here the CDR3 reads CASSLGQAVEETQYF. The CDR3 DNA reads TGTGCCAGCTCACTGGGACAGGCCGTCGAAGAGACCCAGTACTTC.

The gene calls are TRBV29-1 and TRBJ1-5; 9 bases align to TRBD1. There are 12 residues in the CDR3. The junction had 4 bases not matched to a gene; V was cut back by 8 bases and J by 5 bases. In germline, CDR1 is SQVTM, CDR2 ANQGSEA. In DNA form, the CDR3 reads TGCAGCCCACGGGACAGGGATCAGCCCCAGCATTTT. Translating it yields CSPRDRDQPQHF.

This clone was seen more than once but under ten times. The chain uses TRBV6-5 and TRBJ1-3, with a possible D match to TRBD1 (5 bases). There are 13 residues in the CDR3. Germline CDR1 reads MNHEY; CDR2 reads SVGAGI. With 6 bases removed from V and 3 bases from J, the gap between germline ends came to 9 bases. CDR3 coding DNA: TGTGCCAGCAGCCTAGGGGTTGGAAACACCATATATTTT. Its translation: CASSLGVGNTIYF.

The table lists this clone with a count of one. The chain recombines TRBV27 with TRBJ2-1; tentative D call: TRBD2 (6 bases). In germline, CDR1 is MNHEY, CDR2 SMNVEV (reference sequence). This CDR3 is 14 amino acids long. V dropped 7 bases and J dropped 3 bases, with 13 bases sitting between them. DNA for the CDR3: TGTGCCAGCAAAAGATTAGCGGACTACAATGAGCAGTTCTTC. The encoded protein is CASKRLADYNEQFF.

The gene calls are TRBV10-3 and TRBJ1-1, with D perhaps matching TRBD1 (5 bases). The ends were cut back, 9 bases at V and 3 bases at J, with 20 bases in the middle. In germline, CDR1 is ENHRY, CDR2 SYGVKD. CDR3 length equals 15 residues. For the CDR3, the DNA is TGTGCCATACAACTGACGGGGGGATTGTACACTGAAGCTTTCTTT. This gives the protein CAIQLTGGLYTEAFF.

The gene calls are TRBV7-2 and TRBJ2-4; 11 nucleotides agree with TRBD2. Germline V CDR1 and CDR2: SGHTA, FQGNSA. J gave up 0 bases and V 4 bases, and 8 bases lay outside the gene matches. This CDR3 comprises 18 residues. Here the CDR3 DNA reads TGTGCCAGCAGCTCGGGACTAGCGGTGAGAATAGCCAAAAACATTCAGTACTTC. Amino acids: CASSSGLAVRIAKNIQYF.

The chain is built from TRBV7-3 and TRBJ2-3; D is ambiguous. The CDR3 has 16 residues. Germline CDR1 and CDR2: SGHTA and FQGTGA. V was pared by 1 base and J by 6 bases, with 17 bases between. CDR3 DNA sequence: TGTGCCAGCAGCTTAAGTGGCTTCGAAGCAGCGGATACGCAGTATTTT. Its translation is CASSLSGFEAADTQYF.

The J gene is TRBJ1-2, the V gene TRBV6-1; D is unclear. Trimming stripped 3 bases from V and 3 bases from J, with 5 bases between. The CDR3 contains 12 residues. The V gene's germline CDR1 is MNHNS and CDR2 SASEGT. The DNA for the CDR3 is TGTGCCAGCAGTGAGGGCGACTATGGCTACACCTTC. Encoded protein: CASSEGDYGYTF.

The rearrangement joins TRBV13 to TRBJ2-5, with D perhaps TRBD1 (6 bases). The CDR3 has 14 amino acids. V lost 5 bases to trimming and J lost 5 bases, with 15 bases between them. Germline V CDR1 and CDR2: PRHDT, FYEKMQ (reference sequence). Written as DNA, the CDR3 is TGTGCCAGCAGCCTCCTCTGGCAGGGGGAGACCCAGTACTTC. It is translated as CASSLLWQGETQYF.